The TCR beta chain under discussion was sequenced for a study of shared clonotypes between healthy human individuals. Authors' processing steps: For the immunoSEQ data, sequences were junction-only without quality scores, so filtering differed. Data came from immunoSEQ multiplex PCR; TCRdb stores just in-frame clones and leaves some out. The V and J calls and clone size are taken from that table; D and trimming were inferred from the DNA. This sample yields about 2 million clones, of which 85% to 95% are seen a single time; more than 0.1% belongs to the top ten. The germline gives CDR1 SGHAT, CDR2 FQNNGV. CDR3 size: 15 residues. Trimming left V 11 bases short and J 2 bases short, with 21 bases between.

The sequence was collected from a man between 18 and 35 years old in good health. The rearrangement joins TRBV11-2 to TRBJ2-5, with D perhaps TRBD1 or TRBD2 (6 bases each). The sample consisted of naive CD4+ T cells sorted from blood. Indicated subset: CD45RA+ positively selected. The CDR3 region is CACQQLPGAQETQYF. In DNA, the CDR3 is TGTGCCTGCCAGCAGCTCCCGGGGGCTCAAGAGACCCAGTACTTC.